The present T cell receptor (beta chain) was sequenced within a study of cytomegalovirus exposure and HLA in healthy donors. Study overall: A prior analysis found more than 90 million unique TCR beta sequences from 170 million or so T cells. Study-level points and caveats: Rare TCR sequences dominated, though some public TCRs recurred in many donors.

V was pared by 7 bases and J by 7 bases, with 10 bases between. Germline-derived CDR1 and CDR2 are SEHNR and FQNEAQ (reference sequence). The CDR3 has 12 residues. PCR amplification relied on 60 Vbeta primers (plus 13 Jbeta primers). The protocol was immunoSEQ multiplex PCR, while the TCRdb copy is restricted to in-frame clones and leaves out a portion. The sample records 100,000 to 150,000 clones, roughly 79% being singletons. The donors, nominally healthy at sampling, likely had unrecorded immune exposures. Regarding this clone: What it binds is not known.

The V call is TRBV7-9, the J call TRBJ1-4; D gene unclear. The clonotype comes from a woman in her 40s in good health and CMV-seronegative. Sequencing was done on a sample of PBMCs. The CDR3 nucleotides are TGTGCCAGCAAGAGCGGGGTTGAAAAACTGTTTTTT. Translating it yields CASKSGVEKLFF.